The source of this T cell receptor beta chain is a study of OX40 agonist ivuxolimab in advanced cancers. General study results and limits: Among T cells, CD8+ cells averaged more expanded clones than CD4+ cells. The study did not work out the antigen specificity of the expanded peripheral T cells.

On this clone itself: No antigen is known for it.

Anyone with autoimmune disease history or systemic immunosuppression was excluded. At baseline, cycle 4 day 1, and cycle 7 day 1, blood was sampled. Germline V gives CDR1 LGHNA, CDR2 YSLEER. Trimming removed 0 bases at V and 6 bases at J, with 15 bases between. The CDR3 is 16 residues long. TCRdb's table, derived via immunoSEQ multiplex PCR, lists solely in-frame clones and lacks some. Among roughly 92,000 clones listed, roughly 90% were seen once. The origin of this receptor is an adult with an advanced solid tumor such as melanoma, head and neck, liver or kidney cancer. The source was CD4+ or CD8+ T cells sorted from blood, collected in a trial of the OX40 agonist ivuxolimab. This chain links TRBV4-3 with TRBJ1-5; D gene uncertain. In DNA, the CDR3 is TGCGCCAGCAGCCAAGATCAAATAGGGTTAGGTCAGCCCCAGCATTTT. Protein product: CASSQDQIGLGQPQHF.